These T cell receptor beta chains were read from a single sample in a study of T cells in Graves' hyperthyroidism and ophthalmopathy. Each CDR3 protein gets one entry after TCRdb re-called the multiplex PCR reads with MiXCR. The sample yields roughly 510,000 distinct CDR3 sequences, less than 25% seen once. Sequenced input: blood. The receptors derive from a young man with Graves' hyperthyroidism. Both conserved end residues are part of each CDR3. Each record gives: J gene, D gene, clone size, V gene, CDR3 DNA, CDR3 protein. D genes are given only for firm matches. Clone size appears in some rows only: once, few, many, or a class for an expanded clone.

j_call: TRBJ1-5
d_call: TRBD1
clone_size: .
v_call: TRBV5-1
cdr3_nt: TGCGCCAGCAGCATACGCCGGGACAGTAGCAATCAGCCCCAGCATTTT
cdr3_aa: CASSIRRDSSNQPQHF

j_call: TRBJ2-5
d_call: .
clone_size: many
v_call: TRBV4-1
cdr3_nt: TGCGCCAGCAGCCAAGATGAGCGGGAGACCCAGTACTTC
cdr3_aa: CASSQDERETQYF

j_call: TRBJ1-1
d_call: .
clone_size: .
v_call: TRBV20-1
cdr3_nt: TGCAGTATAGGACGGATTGGGACTGAAGCTTTCTTT
cdr3_aa: CSIGRIGTEAFF

j_call: TRBJ2-5
d_call: TRBD2
clone_size: many
v_call: TRBV20-1
cdr3_nt: TGCAGTGCTGGCCCTAGCGGGGGGGCCCAAGAGACCCAGTACTTC
cdr3_aa: CSAGPSGGAQETQYF

j_call: TRBJ1-1
d_call: .
clone_size: .
v_call: TRBV27
cdr3_nt: TGTGCCAGCAGTTTATGGGGGGAGGCTGAAGCTTTCTTT
cdr3_aa: CASSLWGEAEAFF

j_call: TRBJ2-6
d_call: .
clone_size: many
v_call: TRBV28
cdr3_nt: TGTGCCAGCAGTCCAACGGGGGCCGGGGCCAACGTCCTGACTTTC
cdr3_aa: CASSPTGAGANVLTF

j_call: TRBJ2-6
d_call: .
clone_size: few
v_call: TRBV19
cdr3_nt: TGTGCCAGTAGTATAGACTCTGGGGCCAACGTCCTGACTTTC
cdr3_aa: CASSIDSGANVLTF

j_call: TRBJ1-1
d_call: .
clone_size: .
v_call: TRBV7-8
cdr3_nt: TGTGCCAGCAGCTTAACCAGTTTCTTCACTGAAGCTTTATTT
cdr3_aa: CASSLTSFFTEALF

j_call: TRBJ1-2
d_call: TRBD1
clone_size: many
v_call: TRBV12-3/TRBV12-4
cdr3_nt: TGTGTCTGCTGTTCGTCCTCCGCGGGACAGGGGTATGGCTACACCTTC
cdr3_aa: CVCCSSSAGQGYGYTF

j_call: TRBJ2-7
d_call: .
clone_size: few
v_call: TRBV6-1
cdr3_nt: TGTGCCAGCAGCTTCCGAGGCGGTCAGGGAGCCTACGAGCAGTACTTC
cdr3_aa: CASSFRGGQGAYEQYF

j_call: TRBJ1-2
d_call: .
clone_size: many
v_call: TRBV12-3/TRBV12-4
cdr3_nt: TGTGCCAGCAGCTTCGACGGTAACTATGGCTACACCTTC
cdr3_aa: CASSFDGNYGYTF

j_call: TRBJ2-5
d_call: TRBD2
clone_size: .
v_call: TRBV15
cdr3_nt: TGTGCCACCAGCTCCTCCGTGGGACTAGCGGGGGTAACCCAAGAGACCCAGTACTTC
cdr3_aa: CATSSSVGLAGVTQETQYF

j_call: TRBJ1-5
d_call: .
clone_size: many
v_call: TRBV2
cdr3_nt: TGTGCCAGCAGTGTACGGGGGGCGCGTGGCAATCAGCCCCAGCATTTT
cdr3_aa: CASSVRGARGNQPQHF

j_call: TRBJ2-4
d_call: .
clone_size: .
v_call: TRBV30
cdr3_nt: TGTGCCTGGAGCGTTCTTAGGGGGTCCAAAAACATTCAGTACTTC
cdr3_aa: CAWSVLRGSKNIQYF

j_call: TRBJ2-7
d_call: TRBD1
clone_size: many
v_call: TRBV28
cdr3_nt: TGTGCCAGCAGAGGACAGGCTTCTTACGAGCAGTACTTC
cdr3_aa: CASRGQASYEQYF

j_call: TRBJ1-5
d_call: .
clone_size: many
v_call: TRBV7-2
cdr3_nt: TGTGCCAGCAGCTTAGAAATAGGCAATCAGCCCCAGCATTTT
cdr3_aa: CASSLEIGNQPQHF

j_call: TRBJ1-1
d_call: .
clone_size: many
v_call: TRBV6-5
cdr3_nt: TGTGCCAGCAGTTACTCGGGCGGAGTCACTGAAGCTTTCTTT
cdr3_aa: CASSYSGGVTEAFF

j_call: TRBJ1-2
d_call: .
clone_size: .
v_call: TRBV12-3/TRBV12-4
cdr3_nt: TGTGCCAGCACCCCTGGGAACGCTAACTATGGCTACACCTTC
cdr3_aa: CASTPGNANYGYTF

j_call: TRBJ2-5
d_call: .
clone_size: many
v_call: TRBV6-5
cdr3_nt: TGTGCCAGCAGTTCTGAACAGGGAGGGGGAGAGACCCAGTACTTC
cdr3_aa: CASSSEQGGGETQYF

j_call: TRBJ2-5
d_call: TRBD2
clone_size: many
v_call: TRBV7-9
cdr3_nt: TGTGCCAGCAGCGACCCTAGCGGGGGCGGAGAGACCCAGTACTTC
cdr3_aa: CASSDPSGGGETQYF

j_call: TRBJ1-1
d_call: .
clone_size: many
v_call: TRBV5-1
cdr3_nt: TGCGCCAGCAGCCGAACCGACCCTGGCGGCCCTGAAGCTTTCTTT
cdr3_aa: CASSRTDPGGPEAFF

j_call: TRBJ2-7
d_call: .
clone_size: many
v_call: TRBV2
cdr3_nt: TGTGCCAGCAGTGATGGGGACCAGACCTACGAGCAGTACTTC
cdr3_aa: CASSDGDQTYEQYF

j_call: TRBJ2-2
d_call: .
clone_size: few
v_call: TRBV30
cdr3_nt: TGTGCCTGGAGTGTGGGTCCCACCGGGGAGCTGTTTTTT
cdr3_aa: CAWSVGPTGELFF

j_call: TRBJ1-2
d_call: .
clone_size: few
v_call: TRBV6-5
cdr3_nt: TGTGCCAGCAGTTACAAGGGTCGTCCTGGCTACACCTTC
cdr3_aa: CASSYKGRPGYTF

j_call: TRBJ1-2
d_call: TRBD1
clone_size: many
v_call: TRBV19
cdr3_nt: TGTGCCAGCAATGACAGGGCTTTTTATGGCTACACCTTC
cdr3_aa: CASNDRAFYGYTF

j_call: TRBJ1-1
d_call: TRBD1
clone_size: .
v_call: TRBV20-1
cdr3_nt: TGCAGTGCTAGAGGACAGGGTATGAACACTGAAGCTTTCTTT
cdr3_aa: CSARGQGMNTEAFF

j_call: TRBJ1-1
d_call: .
clone_size: many
v_call: TRBV12-3/TRBV12-4
cdr3_nt: TGTGCCAGCAGTTCATGGGGCTCTAACACTGAAGCTTTCTTT
cdr3_aa: CASSSWGSNTEAFF

j_call: TRBJ2-7
d_call: .
clone_size: few
v_call: TRBV6-5
cdr3_nt: TGTGCCAGCAGTTACGACAAAATGGAGCAGTACTTC
cdr3_aa: CASSYDKMEQYF

j_call: TRBJ2-5
d_call: TRBD2
clone_size: many
v_call: TRBV20-1
cdr3_nt: TGCAGTGGTACTAGCGGGGGACTTTCCCAAGAGACCCAGTACTTC
cdr3_aa: CSGTSGGLSQETQYF

j_call: TRBJ2-5
d_call: TRBD2
clone_size: .
v_call: TRBV20-1
cdr3_nt: TGCAGTGCTAGAGATTTTACCGGGACTAGGGGCCAAGAGACCCAGTACTTC
cdr3_aa: CSARDFTGTRGQETQYF

j_call: TRBJ1-1
d_call: .
clone_size: few
v_call: TRBV18
cdr3_nt: TGTGCCAGCTCACCGAAACAGACGAACACTGAAGCTTTCTTT
cdr3_aa: CASSPKQTNTEAFF

j_call: TRBJ2-5
d_call: TRBD2
clone_size: many
v_call: TRBV6-5
cdr3_nt: TGTGCCAGCAGTTCTTGGGGGGGCCAAGAGACCCAGTACTTC
cdr3_aa: CASSSWGGQETQYF

j_call: TRBJ1-5
d_call: .
clone_size: many
v_call: TRBV6-5
cdr3_nt: TGTGCCAGCAGTTCTACCGCAGGGGATAGCAATCAGCCCCAGCATTTT
cdr3_aa: CASSSTAGDSNQPQHF

j_call: TRBJ2-5
d_call: .
clone_size: .
v_call: TRBV6-4
cdr3_nt: TGTGCCAGCAGTTACGGGGGTAGTCCCCGAGAGACCCAGTACTTC
cdr3_aa: CASSYGGSPRETQYF

j_call: TRBJ1-5
d_call: TRBD1
clone_size: .
v_call: TRBV6-1
cdr3_nt: TGTGCCAGCAGGGACAGGGGGCTCGTCCAGCCCCAGCATTTT
cdr3_aa: CASRDRGLVQPQHF

j_call: TRBJ1-2
d_call: TRBD1
clone_size: many
v_call: TRBV12-3/TRBV12-4
cdr3_nt: TGTGCCAGCAATTCCGGGACAGTCGGTGGCTACACCTTC
cdr3_aa: CASNSGTVGGYTF

j_call: TRBJ1-1
d_call: .
clone_size: .
v_call: TRBV6-1
cdr3_nt: TGTGCCAGCAGCCCTAAGACAGCAATGATTTACACTGAAGCTTTCTTT
cdr3_aa: CASSPKTAMIYTEAFF

j_call: TRBJ2-5
d_call: TRBD2
clone_size: .
v_call: TRBV29-1
cdr3_nt: TGCAGCGTTGACGGGGCTAGCGGGAGGGCCTTCGAGACCCAGTACTTC
cdr3_aa: CSVDGASGRAFETQYF

j_call: TRBJ1-1
d_call: .
clone_size: .
v_call: TRBV5-1
cdr3_nt: TGCGCCAGCAGCTTACAGGGTGGGGGAAACACTGAAGCTTTCTTT
cdr3_aa: CASSLQGGGNTEAFF

j_call: TRBJ2-7
d_call: .
clone_size: .
v_call: TRBV18
cdr3_nt: TGTGCCTGCTCACCATCTTCCTACGAGCAGTACTTC
cdr3_aa: CACSPSSYEQYF

j_call: TRBJ2-5
d_call: .
clone_size: many
v_call: TRBV29-1
cdr3_nt: TGCAGCGTTGGAACAGGCCCCCAAGAGACCCAGTACTTC
cdr3_aa: CSVGTGPQETQYF

j_call: TRBJ1-2
d_call: .
clone_size: many
v_call: TRBV7-2
cdr3_nt: TGTGCCAGCCAACCGGGGGTTGGAACATATGGCTACACCTTC
cdr3_aa: CASQPGVGTYGYTF